A single sample is the source of the 9 T cell receptor beta chains below, sequenced in a study of neurological immune-mediated disorders. TCRdb re-called the 5' RACE reads with MiXCR, one entry per CDR3 protein. Of 55,000 to 65,000 distinct CDR3 sequences detected, over 9.5% appear once; the ten largest clones hold approximately 11%. The sample consisted of PBMCs. These receptors originate from a woman aged 60-70 years with HTLV-1-associated myelopathy (HAM/TSP).

This clonotype occurred once. This may arise from a read error, as a much more abundant clone is one base away. The rearrangement joins TRBV29-1 to TRBJ1-2; TRBD1 matches at 7 bases. CDR1 and CDR2 from the germline V gene are SQVTM and ANQGSEA. V was pared by 3 bases and J by 7 bases, with 8 bases of the junction left unmatched. The CDR3 spans 13 residues. CDR3 sequence (DNA): TGCAGCGTTGACACCCTGCAGGGGGGTGGCTACACCTTC. Protein sequence: CSVDTLQGGGYTF.

There are many counts of this clonotype. The chain has TRBV29-1 and TRBJ1-4, with TRBD1 as a possible D gene (5 bases). The CDR3 runs 13 residues. Germline V lookup: CDR1 SQVTM, CDR2 ANQGSEA. V was clipped by 2 bases and J by 7 bases, with 11 bases between them. The CDR3 DNA is TGCAGCGTTGAAAGGCAGGGAGTTGAAAAACTGTTTTTT. It translates to CSVERQGVEKLFF. Together with reference TRBV29-1 and TRBJ1-4, the CDR3 gives the full variable domain: SAVISQKPSRDICQRGTSLTIQCQVDSQVTMMFWYRQQPGQSLTLIATANQGSEATYESGFVIDKFPISRPNLTFSTLTVSNMSPEDSSIYLCSVERQGVEKLFFGSGTQLSVL.

This clonotype was recorded many times. The gene calls are TRBV12-3 or TRBV12-4 and TRBJ1-1; TRBD1 might be the D (5 bases). CDR3 length: 14 amino acids. V shed 1 base and J shed 4 bases, with 10 bases lying between them. CDR3 in amino acids: CASSLGQGGTEAFF. As DNA, the CDR3 is TGTGCCAGCAGTTTAGGGCAGGGTGGCACTGAAGCTTTCTTT.

This clonotype was recorded many times. The rearrangement joins TRBV6-1 to TRBJ2-3, with TRBD2 matching over 10 bases. CDR1 is MNHNS, CDR2 SASEGT, per germline. CDR3 length equals 13 residues. The V and J ends lost 10 bases and 5 bases, in that order; junction bases with no gene match: 6. The CDR3 sequence: CATQAGGQDTQYF. In DNA, the CDR3 is TGTGCCACGCAAGCGGGAGGGCAAGATACGCAGTATTTT.

This clonotype has at least ten counts. This sequence joins TRBV5-1 and TRBJ2-3; possibly TRBD2 for D (5 bases). This CDR3 contains 15 residues. Germline V gene sequence: CDR1 SGHRS, CDR2 YFSETQ. The V end was cut by 2 bases, the J end by 5 bases, with 15 bases between. The CDR3 DNA follows: TGCGCCAGCAGCTTCGTAGGACTCGGCGTAGATACGCAGTATTTT. Protein product: CASSFVGLGVDTQYF.

This clonotype was recorded many times. The chain has TRBV11-2 and TRBJ1-1; D call uncertain. This CDR3 has 14 amino acids. V shed 1 base and J shed 2 bases, with 8 bases lying between them. Germline V gene sequence: CDR1 SGHAT, CDR2 FQNNGV. The CDR3 here is CASSLGSANTEAFF. CDR3 sequence (DNA): TGTGCCAGCAGCTTAGGGTCCGCCAACACTGAAGCTTTCTTT. Using reference TRBV11-2 and TRBJ1-1 for the parts outside the CDR3, the full variable domain is EAGVAQSPRYKIIEKRQSVAFWCNPISGHATLYWYQQILGQGPKLLIQFQNNGVVDDSQLPKDRFSAERLKGVDSTLKIQPAKLEDSAVYLCASSLGSANTEAFFGQGTRLTVV.

This clonotype appeared many times. V gene TRBV7-2 combines with J gene TRBJ1-5; a possible D gene is TRBD1 (6 bases). V dropped 5 bases and J dropped 2 bases, with 19 bases sitting between them. This CDR3 contains 17 residues. Germline CDR1 reads SGHTA; CDR2 reads FQGNSA. The CDR3 loop is CASSLGSRGKGNQPQHF. CDR3 DNA sequence: TGTGCCAGCAGCCTTGGTTCAAGGGGGAAGGGCAATCAGCCCCAGCATTTT. The full variable domain, its missing parts supplied by reference TRBV7-2 and TRBJ1-5, is GAGVSQSPSNKVTEKGKDVELRCDPISGHTALYWYRQSLGQGLEFLIYFQGNSAPDKSGLPSDRFSAERTGGSVSTLTIQRTQQEDSAVYLCASSLGSRGKGNQPQHFGDGTRLSIL.

This clonotype has ten or more counts. This chain links TRBV20-1 with TRBJ2-1, with 7 bases fitting TRBD2. Unmatched junction bases numbered 14, after V lost 5 bases and J lost 7 bases. CDR3 length: 15 amino acids. Germline lookup yields CDR1 DFQATT and CDR2 SNEGSKA (reference sequence). The CDR3 DNA reads TGCAGTGCTCGAGCGACTAGCCTCTTAGTAAATGAGCAGTTCTTC. It specifies CSARATSLLVNEQFF.

This clonotype was counted only a few times. The V and J genes are TRBV2 and TRBJ2-7, with D uncertain. V was shortened by 8 bases and J by 1 base, with 15 bases between the two germline ends. The CDR3 is 14 residues long. Germline CDR1 and CDR2: SNHLY and FYNNEI. The CDR3: CASQQLVSSYEQYF. The CDR3, as DNA: TGTGCCAGCCAACAGCTGGTCAGTTCCTACGAGCAGTACTTC.